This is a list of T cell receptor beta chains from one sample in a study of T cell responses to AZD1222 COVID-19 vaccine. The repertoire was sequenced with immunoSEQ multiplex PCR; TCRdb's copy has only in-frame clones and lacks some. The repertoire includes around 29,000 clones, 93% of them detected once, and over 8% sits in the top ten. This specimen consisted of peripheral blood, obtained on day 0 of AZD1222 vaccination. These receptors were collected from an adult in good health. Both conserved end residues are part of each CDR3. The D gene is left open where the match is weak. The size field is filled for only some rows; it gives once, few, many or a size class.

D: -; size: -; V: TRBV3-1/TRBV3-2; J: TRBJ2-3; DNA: TGTGCCAGCAGCCAAAACTCATACGCGGGGAGGACGGGTCTCGATACGCAGTATTTT; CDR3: CASSQNSYAGRTGLDTQYF
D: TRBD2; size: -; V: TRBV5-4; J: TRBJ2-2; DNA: TGTGCCAGCAGCACCCTAGCGGGACTCGACACCGGGGAGCTGTTTTTT; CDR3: CASSTLAGLDTGELFF
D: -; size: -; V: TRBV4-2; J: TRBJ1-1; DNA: TGTGCCAGCAGCCAAGTCGGAGGGCACACTGAAGCTTTCTTT; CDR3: CASSQVGGHTEAFF
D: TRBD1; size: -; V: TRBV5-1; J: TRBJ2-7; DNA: TGCGCCAGCAGCTCAGGACAGGGATGGGGCTACGAGCAGTACTTC; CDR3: CASSSGQGWGYEQYF
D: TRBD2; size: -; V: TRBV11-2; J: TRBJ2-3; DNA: TGTGCCAGCAGCCCGCCCGGGACTAGCGGTCTAGGCACAGATACGCAGTATTTT; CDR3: CASSPPGTSGLGTDTQYF
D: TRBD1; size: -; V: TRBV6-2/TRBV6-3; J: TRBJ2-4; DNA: TGTGCCAGCAGTTACGGACAGGGGGTTGGGTACTTC; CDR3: CASSYGQGVGYF
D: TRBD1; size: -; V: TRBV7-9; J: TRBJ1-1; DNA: TGTGCCAGCAGCATTTCCAGGGGGCTTACTGAAGCTTTCTTT; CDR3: CASSISRGLTEAFF
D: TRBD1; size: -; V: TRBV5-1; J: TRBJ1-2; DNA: TGCGCCAGCAGCTTGGAAGGGACAGGGGCTGGCTACACCTTC; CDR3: CASSLEGTGAGYTF
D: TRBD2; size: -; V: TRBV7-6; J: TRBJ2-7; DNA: TGTGCCAGCAGCTTAACCGCGGGAGGGGGAGTGTACGAGCAGTACTTC; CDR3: CASSLTAGGGVYEQYF
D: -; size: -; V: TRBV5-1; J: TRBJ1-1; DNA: TGCGCCAGCAGCAGCGGGGGGACTGAAGCTTTCTTT; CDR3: CASSSGGTEAFF
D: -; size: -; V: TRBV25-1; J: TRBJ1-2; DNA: TGTGCCAGCAGAGAATCGGGGGGTGGCTACACCTTC; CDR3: CASRESGGGYTF
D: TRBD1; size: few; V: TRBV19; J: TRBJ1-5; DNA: TGTGCCAGTAGTCCGCGGACAGGGGAGGTGAAGCCCCAGCATTTT; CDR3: CASSPRTGEVKPQHF
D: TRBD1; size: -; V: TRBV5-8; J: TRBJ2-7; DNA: TGTGCCAGCAGCCCCCACGGGAAGGGGGCGTACTCCTACGAGCAGTACTTC; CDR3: CASSPHGKGAYSYEQYF
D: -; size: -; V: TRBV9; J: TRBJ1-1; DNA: TGTGCCAGCAGCGTTGTCGGGGGGGACACTGAAGCTTTCTTT; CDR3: CASSVVGGDTEAFF
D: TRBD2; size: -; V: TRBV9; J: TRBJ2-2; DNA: TGTGCCAGCAGCGTAGCTACGGGAGGGACCGGGGAGCTGTTTTTT; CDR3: CASSVATGGTGELFF
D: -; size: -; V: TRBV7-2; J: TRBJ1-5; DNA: TGTGCCAGCAGCTATTATAGCAATCAGCCCCAGCATTTT; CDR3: CASSYYSNQPQHF
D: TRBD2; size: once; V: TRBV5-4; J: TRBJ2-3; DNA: TGTGCCAGCAGCCCGAGCGGGAGGGCCGGAGATACGCAGTATTTT; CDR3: CASSPSGRAGDTQYF
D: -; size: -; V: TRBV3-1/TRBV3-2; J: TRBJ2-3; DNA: TGTGCCAGCAGCCAAGGCGGGGCTAGCACAGATACGCAGTATTTT; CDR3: CASSQGGASTDTQYF
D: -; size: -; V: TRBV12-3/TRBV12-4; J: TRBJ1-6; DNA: TGTGCCAGCAGTTTAGGTTCCCACCGGGCCCTCCACTTT; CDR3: CASSLGSHRALHF
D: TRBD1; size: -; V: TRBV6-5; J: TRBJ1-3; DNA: TGTGCCAGCAGTTACTCCACAGGGGAGGCTGGAAACACCATATATTTT; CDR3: CASSYSTGEAGNTIYF
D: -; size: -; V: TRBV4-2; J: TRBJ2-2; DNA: TGTGCCAGCAGCCAAGATAGCAAACAGAACACCGGGGAGCTGTTTTTT; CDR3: CASSQDSKQNTGELFF
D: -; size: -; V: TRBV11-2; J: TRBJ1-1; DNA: TGTGCCAGCAGCTTGCTGGGCTGGAACACTGAAGCTTTCTTT; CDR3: CASSLLGWNTEAFF
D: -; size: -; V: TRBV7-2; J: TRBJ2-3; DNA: TGTGCCAGCAGCTTAGCGGATACGCAGTATTTT; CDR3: CASSLADTQYF
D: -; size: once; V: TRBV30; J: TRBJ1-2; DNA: TGTGCCTGGAGCCTGGGTAGAAGCTATGGCTACACCTTC; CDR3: CAWSLGRSYGYTF
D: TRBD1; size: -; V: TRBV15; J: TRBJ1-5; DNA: TGTGCCACCAGCGCTCAGGACAGGGTCAATCAGCCCCAGCATTTT; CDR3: CATSAQDRVNQPQHF
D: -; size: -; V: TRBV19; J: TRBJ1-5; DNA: TGTGCCAGTAGTATAGATTCGAGTGTGCAGGCAGATCAGCCCCAGCATTTT; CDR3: CASSIDSSVQADQPQHF
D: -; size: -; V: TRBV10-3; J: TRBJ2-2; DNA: TGTGCCATCGGGGCCAACACCGGGGAGCTGTTTTTT; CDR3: CAIGANTGELFF
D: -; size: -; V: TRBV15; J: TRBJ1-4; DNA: TGTGCCACCAGCAGAGATGTAGCTAATGAAAAACTGTTTTTT; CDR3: CATSRDVANEKLFF
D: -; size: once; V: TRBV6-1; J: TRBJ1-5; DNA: TGTGCCAGCAGTGAAGCGCGAGGCTATAGCAATCAGCCCCAGCATTTT; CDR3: CASSEARGYSNQPQHF
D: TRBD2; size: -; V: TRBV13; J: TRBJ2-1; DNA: TGTGCCAGCAGCTTAGCGGGAGGGGCAGCTCAAGAGCAGTTCTTC; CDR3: CASSLAGGAAQEQFF
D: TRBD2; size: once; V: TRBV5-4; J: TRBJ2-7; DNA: TGTGCCAGCAGACGGGACTATGGCGAGCAGTACTTC; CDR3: CASRRDYGEQYF